The 25 T cell receptor beta chains below all came from one sample that was sequenced in a study of CD8+CD57+ T cells in acquired aplastic anemia (dated by TCRdb to between 2017 and 2018). The instrument was an Illumina HiSeq 2000. Genomic DNA served as template for TCR beta VDJ combination and CDR3 sequence profiling. In TCRdb, the public reads were trimmed at Q25 with fastp and aligned with MiXCR, with productive beta chains retained. Rows are combined by CDR3 protein, so each entry shows the most common genes and DNA. The sample table lists approximately 200,000 distinct CDR3 sequences, around 59% of them with a count of one. The top ten clones comprise about a sixth of the sample. Sequenced material: sorted CD4+, CD8+, or CD8+CD57+ T cells (not recorded which) from PBMCs. The receptor source for this set is a human donor in good health, serving as a control.

Notes on this clonotype: This likely comes from a read error, as the CDR3 has no conserved phenylalanine or tryptophan at its end. No DNA is shown, since the ends of the CDR3 on it are uncertain; the CDR3 is the one TCRdb lists. The V gene is TRBV10-2, the J gene TRBJ2-7; the tabulated D call, TRBD1, remains unverified against the DNA. With termini counted, the CDR3 has 12 amino acids. From germline, CDR1 is WSHSY and CDR2 SAAADI. CDR3 in amino acids: CASNAGTGETHY.

There are many counts of this clonotype. This chain's CDR3 is CASSSDQGQGAVEQYF. In DNA form, the CDR3 reads TGTGCCAGCAGCTCCGATCAGGGACAGGGGGCAGTCGAGCAGTACTTC. The genes are TRBV7-9 and TRBJ2-7, with 12 bases lining up with TRBD1. V was pared by 4 bases and J by 6 bases, with 10 bases of the junction left unmatched. Germline V lookup: CDR1 SEHNR, CDR2 FQNEAQ (reference sequence). The CDR3 totals 16 residues. Drawing the rest from reference TRBV7-9 and TRBJ2-7, the complete variable domain is DTGVSQNPRHKITKRGQNVTFRCDPISEHNRLYWYRQTLGQGPEFLTYFQNEAQLEKSRLLSDRFSAERPKGSFSTLEIQRTEQGDSAMYLCASSSDQGQGAVEQYFGPGTRLTVT.

This clonotype was detected a few times. The chain employs TRBV24-1 and TRBJ1-6; 8 positions match TRBD1. Unmatched junction bases numbered 7, after V lost 9 bases and J lost 7 bases. The CDR3 is 14 residues long. Per the germline V gene, CDR1 is KGHDR and CDR2 is SFDVKD. CDR3: CATSETGDNSPLHF. CDR3 DNA: TGTGCCACCTCCGAGACAGGGGACAATTCACCCCTCCACTTT.

This clonotype was seen a handful of times. This rearrangement joins TRBV27 to TRBJ1-5; 10 nucleotides align to TRBD1. Germline V CDR1 and CDR2: MNHEY, SMNVEV (reference sequence). With 6 bases clipped from V and 4 bases from J, the junction kept 3 bases outside the gene matches. The CDR3 is 14 residues long. CDR3 in DNA: TGTGCCAGCAGCCGGACAGGGGGTAATCAGCCCCAGCATTTT. This encodes CASSRTGGNQPQHF.

This clonotype was counted at least ten times. This chain links TRBV7-2 with TRBJ2-3, with 11 bases matching TRBD2. Germline V gives CDR1 SGHTA, CDR2 FQGNSA. This CDR3 has 18 residues. The junction had 12 bases not matched to a gene; V was cut back by 1 base and J by 6 bases. CDR3 nucleotide sequence: TGTGCCAGCAGCTTAGGTAGGGGGACTAGCGGACTCGCTGATACGCAGTATTTT. It yields the protein CASSLGRGTSGLADTQYF. The variable domain in full, with the rest retrieved from reference TRBV7-2 and TRBJ2-3, is GAGVSQSPSNKVTEKGKDVELRCDPISGHTALYWYRQSLGQGLEFLIYFQGNSAPDKSGLPSDRFSAERTGGSVSTLTIQRTQQEDSAVYLCASSLGRGTSGLADTQYFGPGTRLTVL.

The chain links TRBV7-3 to TRBJ1-1, with D perhaps matching TRBD1 (6 bases). V dropped 4 bases and J dropped 4 bases, with 16 bases sitting between them. The CDR3 sequence is 15 residues long. Germline CDR1 is SGHTA and CDR2 is FQGTGA. The CDR3 region has the DNA TGTGCCAGCAGCTCGGACGGACGGGGGGCCACTGAAGCTTTCTTT. Residues: CASSSDGRGATEAFF.

This clonotype has ten or more counts. This chain connects TRBV6-1 to TRBJ1-2; 10 nucleotides agree with TRBD1. The V gene end was trimmed by 3 bases and the J gene end by 5 bases; junction bases not matched to a gene: 3. Germline loops: CDR1 MNHNS, CDR2 SASEGT. The CDR3 consists of 14 residues. CDR3 sequence (DNA): TGTGCCAGCAGTGAGTGGGGACAGGGGTATGGCTACACCTTC. Translated: CASSEWGQGYGYTF.

The rearrangement links TRBV6-1 to TRBJ2-7; D may be TRBD2 (6 bases). The germline V gene encodes CDR1 MNHNS and CDR2 SASEGT. This CDR3 is 16 amino acids long. The V and J ends lost 4 bases and 7 bases respectively, with 23 bases between them. Written as DNA, the CDR3 is TGTGCCAGCAGTGCCAGCCAGAGAAGGGGACGGGGGGAGCAGTACTTC. Translation: CASSASQRRGRGEQYF.

The gene calls are TRBV12-3 or TRBV12-4 and TRBJ2-7, with D perhaps matching TRBD1 (6 bases). This CDR3 is built from 14 residues. V gave up 3 bases and J gave up 0 bases, with 9 bases separating them. CDR3 sequence: CASSLQGFSYEQYF. The CDR3 DNA is TGTGCCAGCAGTTTGCAGGGGTTCTCCTACGAGCAGTACTTC.

At least ten counts were recorded for this clonotype. The chain has TRBV2 and TRBJ2-3; D ambiguous. With 2 bases removed from V and 0 bases from J, the gap between germline ends came to 3 bases. The germline gives CDR1 SNHLY, CDR2 FYNNEI. This CDR3 has 13 amino acids. CDR3 DNA sequence: TGTGCCAGCAGTGAACCGAGCACAGATACGCAGTATTTT. Encoded protein: CASSEPSTDTQYF.

The table lists this clonotype with a count of one. V is TRBV5-1 and J is TRBJ1-2, with D perhaps matching TRBD1 (5 bases). Per germline, CDR1 SGHRS and CDR2 YFSETQ. V was pared by 2 bases and J by 6 bases, with 14 bases between. The CDR3 extends over 14 amino acids. The CDR3 loop reads CASSFRGDPNGYTF. The CDR3 DNA reads TGCGCCAGCAGCTTTCGGGGGGATCCGAATGGCTACACCTTC.

In this sample, this clonotype turned up once. The chain couples TRBV15 to TRBJ1-2; a weak D match, TRBD1 (5 bases). The V end lost 7 bases, the J end lost 3 bases, and 18 bases lay between the germline ends. Germline V gene lookup returns CDR1 LNHNV and CDR2 YYDKDF (reference sequence). The CDR3 extends over 15 amino acids. For the CDR3, the DNA is TGTGCCACCACCCAGAGGGAGGGGAGCCACTATGGCTACACCTTC. Translating gives CATTQREGSHYGYTF.

This clonotype was found many times. The J gene is TRBJ1-6, the V gene TRBV3-1, with no clear D. V lost 0 bases and J lost 9, with 12 bases in between. The CDR3 sequence is 15 residues long. Germline assignment: CDR1 LGHDT and CDR2 YNNKEL (reference sequence). CDR3 bases: TGTGCCAGCAGCCAAGAGGGGAAGGGCGGTTCACCCCTCCACTTT. Protein: CASSQEGKGGSPLHF.

This clonotype was detected ten times or more. This may be a read error: a much more frequent sequence differs by one nucleotide. J is TRBJ2-1 and V is TRBV10-3; TRBD2 matches 9 bases. CDR3 length: 16 residues. Germline V CDR1 and CDR2: ENHRY, SYGVKD. V dropped 6 bases and J dropped 1; count of bases not matched to a gene: 7. CDR3 region: CAISPGGGASYNEQFF. The CDR3 nucleotides read TGTGCCATCAGCCCTGGCGGGGGGGCTTCCTACAATGAGCAGTTCTTC.

The rearrangement joins TRBV2 to TRBJ1-2; D is uncertain. CDR1 and CDR2 (germline): SNHLY, FYNNEI. V gave up 6 bases and J gave up 4 bases, with 15 bases separating them. The CDR3 runs 14 residues. CDR3 sequence reads: CASSPQWQLYGYTF. CDR3 DNA sequence: TGTGCCAGCAGCCCCCAATGGCAGCTCTATGGCTACACCTTC.

The chain links TRBV15 to TRBJ1-5; TRBD1 is a possible D gene (6 bases). The CDR3 length is 14 residues. V was cut by 1 base and J by 7 bases, with 11 bases left in between. Germline V gene lookup returns CDR1 LNHNV and CDR2 YYDKDF (reference sequence). CDR3 sequence reads: CATSRGGGRQPQHF. The CDR3 DNA is TGTGCCACCAGCAGAGGAGGGGGGAGACAGCCCCAGCATTTT.

The chain has TRBV7-8 and TRBJ2-7; no definite D call. This CDR3 region has 14 residues. V was cut by 0 bases and J by 2 bases, with 8 bases left in between. Germline V lookup: CDR1 SGHVS, CDR2 FQNEAQ. CDR3 residues: CASSLARSPYEQYF. CDR3 bases: TGTGCCAGCAGCTTAGCCAGGTCACCCTACGAGCAGTACTTC.

In this sample, this clonotype turned up a few times. This chain links TRBV10-3 with TRBJ2-7, with D possibly being TRBD1 or TRBD2 (5 bases each). The V gene lost 2 bases and the J gene lost 1 base, with 9 bases spanning the gap. Germline V gene lookup returns CDR1 ENHRY and CDR2 SYGVKD. This CDR3 is 14 amino acids long. The CDR3 DNA reads TGTGCCATCAGTGAGGGGGGATCGTCCTACGAGCAGTACTTC. It translates to CAISEGGSSYEQYF.

The chain has TRBV2 and TRBJ2-7, with D hard to call. The CDR3 has 13 amino acids. V lost 7 bases and J 4 bases, leaving 14 bases between the germline ends. Germline V gives CDR1 SNHLY, CDR2 FYNNEI. CDR3 protein: CASKTDGGYEQYF. CDR3 in DNA: TGTGCCAGCAAGACGGACGGTGGATACGAGCAGTACTTC.

This clonotype was seen once. The chain couples TRBV7-9 to TRBJ2-7, with TRBD1 identical over 8 bases. The CDR3 sequence is 14 residues long. CDR1 is SEHNR and CDR2 is FQNEAQ in the germline V gene (reference sequence). V was pared by 4 bases and J by 3 bases, with 5 bases of the junction left unmatched. The CDR3 reads CASSSGTGVYEQYF. DNA for the CDR3: TGTGCCAGCAGCTCCGGGACAGGAGTCTACGAGCAGTACTTC.

V usage is TRBV20-1 and J usage is TRBJ2-5; no reliable D call. Between the trimmed V and J ends, which lost 1 base and 1 base, there was a span of 10 bases. This CDR3 is 14 amino acids long. In germline, CDR1 is DFQATT, CDR2 SNEGSKA (reference sequence). CDR3: CSARARTAQETQYF. In DNA, the CDR3 is TGCAGTGCTAGAGCACGGACGGCCCAAGAGACCCAGTACTTC.

CDR3 protein: CASSVDSEASLHF. The CDR3 nucleotides are TGTGCCAGCAGCGTAGATAGCGAGGCATCCCTCCACTTT. The V call is TRBV9, the J call TRBJ1-6; D is ambiguous. V was cut by 0 bases and J by 14 bases, with 12 bases left in between. The CDR3 runs 13 residues. CDR1 and CDR2 (germline): SGDLS, YYNGEE.

In its sample, this clonotype was seen many times. This chain connects TRBV6-5 to TRBJ1-1, with D unclear. The V end was cut by 6 bases, the J end by 5 bases, with 16 bases between. The CDR3 contains 14 residues. Germline V gene lookup returns CDR1 MNHEY and CDR2 SVGAGI. Written as DNA, the CDR3 is TGTGCCAGCAGCCCGAGGAGGGTAGGAACTGAAGCTTTCTTT. As protein: CASSPRRVGTEAFF.

Remarks on this clonotype: This may come from a read error, since a much larger clone is one base off. J is TRBJ1-1 and V is TRBV28; 7 bases fit TRBD1. Per the germline V gene, CDR1 is MDHEN and CDR2 is SYDVKM. The junction had 3 bases not matched to a gene; V was cut back by 8 bases and J by 0 bases. The CDR3 spans 13 residues. The CDR3 nucleotides read TGTGCCAGCGAGACAGGGATGAACACTGAAGCTTTCTTT. Its translation is CASETGMNTEAFF.

In nucleotides, the CDR3 is TGCAGCGTTGCTTCTGTTTCGGGGGCTTTCACTGAAGCTTTCTTT. It yields the protein CSVASVSGAFTEAFF. V and J are TRBV29-1 and TRBJ1-1; weak D call: TRBD1 (6 bases). Trimming cost V 4 bases and J 4 bases, with 19 bases left between them. Germline assignment: CDR1 SQVTM and CDR2 ANQGSEA. The CDR3 contains 15 residues.